Here is one T cell receptor beta chain with its context. This clonotype has a count of ten or more. Its binding antigen is unknown. The input lacks base qualities; no much larger clone sits a single base away. Systemically healthy Caucasian individuals from Russia, 39 in total and aged roughly 6 to 100 years, were included as donors. About 10 milliliters of peripheral blood were drawn from each donor into EDTA-treated Vacutainer tubes. Ficoll-Paque density-gradient centrifugation was used to isolate PBMCs, with at least 6.5 million per sample. Trizol reagent was used to extract total RNA from the PBMCs, yielding at least 5.5 micrograms per sample. For every donor, an aliquot of PBMCs went through flow cytometry to measure the percentages of naive CD45RAhigh/CD27high T cells. This record belongs to a study of blood T cells in healthy people across ages (dated by TCRdb to the mid-2010s). About the study as a whole: Template switching captured roughly one uniquely barcoded TCR beta cDNA molecule per two T cells in model experiments. Using deep sequencing normalized with unique cDNA molecular identifiers, the study measured how TCR beta repertoire diversity changes with age. Donors were grouped into four age groups: young (average roughly 15 years), middle-aged (roughly 40), aged (around 60) and long-lived (around 82). To avoid experimental bias, donors of different ages were spread randomly across the sequencing lanes. For two donors (one aged 18 to 30 and one aged 80 or older), the study analyzed two additional independent replicas of 1 million unique cDNA reads from the same blood draw. What the authors observed across the whole study: Estimates of total diversity based on one million sequenced T cells were considered lower bounds and underestimates. Because profiling used bulk unsorted PBMCs, naive and antigen-experienced compartments could not be compared conclusively. Compared with the aged group, the long-lived group had more naive CD4+ T cells, fewer expanded clones and increased TCR diversity, a pattern suggesting age selection. As age increased, observed TCR beta diversity per million T cells dropped in a roughly linear way, and a significant reduction was already evident by age roughly 40. There was a strong correlation between observed TCR beta diversity and the percentage of naive T cells measured by flow cytometry. The CMV infection status of donors was not known, potentially confounding age-related changes in expanded clonotypes.

To prepare the library, 5' RACE was applied. The sequencing machine was an Illumina HiSeq 2500. The second PCR ran for roughly 7 to 12 cycles and used a J-beta primer mix along with a sample-barcoded 5' primer. A unique molecular identifier was introduced onto each TCR beta cDNA molecule by a template-switch 5' adaptor carrying 12 random nucleotides. Each sample yielded at least 2.5 million CDR3-containing paired-end reads. First-strand cDNA was synthesized from all RNA with the Mint cDNA synthesis kit, primed by a TRBC-specific oligonucleotide. After uracil-DNA glycosylase treatment, a first 18-cycle PCR used universal primers M1SS and BC2_uni_R on all cDNA. In the paper's pipeline: For normalization, 1 million high-quality reads, each with a distinct molecular identifier, were randomly selected from each sample. Instead of being binned into consensus sequences, reads that shared molecular identifiers were thrown out. MiTCR, set to a Q25 quality threshold and the strictest error-elimination algorithm, was used for CDR3 identification, clonotype clustering and error correction. A nonparametric unseen species model using Euler transformation provided a lower-bound estimate of total TCR beta diversity. TCRdb's own reprocessing of the public reads used fastp at Q25 and MiXCR and kept productive beta chains. Entries that share a CDR3 protein sequence are merged under the most common genes and DNA. TCRdb's processing, not the authors', yielded these V and J calls. The sample table contains some 750,000 distinct CDR3 sequences; only one count was recorded for about a fifth of them. Roughly 22% of the sample is held by the ten biggest clonotypes.

Counted from cysteine to phenylalanine, this CDR3 has 16 amino acids. Only CDR3 DNA is held: 48 bases, read in frame from base 1. The germline V gene (reference sequence) gives CDR1 as PRHDT and CDR2 as FYEKMQ. V sheds 4 bases and J sheds 1 base, leaving 16 bases between their ends. The sample was blood. The origin of this receptor is a man in his 70s in good health. The chain uses TRBV13 and TRBJ2-5, with an unclear D gene assignment. The CDR3 protein is CASSSTIKLGQETQYF. The bases are TGTGCCAGCAGCTCTACAATAAAATTAGGCCAAGAGACCCAGTACTTC.